The rows below give T cell receptor beta chains drawn from one sample of a study of blood T cell repertoires in COVID-19. The protocol was immunoSEQ multiplex PCR, while the TCRdb copy is restricted to in-frame clones and leaves out a portion. The repertoire holds roughly 410,000 clones, 70% to 90% seen once, with 1% to 1.5% in the top ten. Sequenced input: peripheral blood. The source is a man in his forties with acute or convalescent COVID-19. Both conserved end residues are part of each CDR3. The order of the fields is CDR3 protein, CDR3 DNA, CDR3 length, D gene, V gene, J gene, clone size. A D gene is named only where the DNA matches it firmly. Rows give clone size only sometimes, using once, few, many, or a class for an expanded clone.

cdr3_aa: CASSEIRQGGEETQYF
cdr3_nt: TGTGCCAGCAGCGAAATCAGACAGGGGGGGGAAGAGACCCAGTACTTC
cdr3_length: 16
d_call: TRBD1
v_call: TRBV28
j_call: TRBJ2-5
clone_size: NA

cdr3_aa: CASSYSDRTEAFF
cdr3_nt: TGTGCCAGCAGTTACTCGGACAGGACTGAAGCTTTCTTT
cdr3_length: 13
d_call: TRBD1
v_call: TRBV6-2/TRBV6-3
j_call: TRBJ1-1
clone_size: NA

cdr3_aa: CASSQDRDTEAFF
cdr3_nt: TGTGCCAGCAGCCAGGACAGAGACACTGAAGCTTTCTTT
cdr3_length: 13
d_call: NA
v_call: TRBV11-3
j_call: TRBJ1-1
clone_size: NA

cdr3_aa: CASSPGQQAGYTF
cdr3_nt: TGTGCCAGCAGTCCCGGACAGCAGGCTGGCTACACCTTC
cdr3_length: 13
d_call: NA
v_call: TRBV27
j_call: TRBJ1-2
clone_size: NA

cdr3_aa: CASSPTGSEPQHF
cdr3_nt: TGCGCCAGCAGCCCGACAGGGAGCGAGCCCCAGCATTTT
cdr3_length: 13
d_call: TRBD1
v_call: TRBV5-1
j_call: TRBJ1-5
clone_size: NA

cdr3_aa: CASSVLAGTRAGELFF
cdr3_nt: TGTGCCAGCAGCGTCCTGGCAGGGACTAGGGCCGGGGAGCTGTTTTTT
cdr3_length: 16
d_call: TRBD2
v_call: TRBV5-4
j_call: TRBJ2-2
clone_size: NA

cdr3_aa: CASSTSGRAEQYF
cdr3_nt: TGTGCCAGCAGCACTAGCGGGAGAGCCGAGCAGTACTTC
cdr3_length: 13
d_call: TRBD2
v_call: TRBV5-6
j_call: TRBJ2-7
clone_size: NA

cdr3_aa: CSVGGGEKLFF
cdr3_nt: TGCAGCGTGGGGGGAGGTGAAAAACTGTTTTTT
cdr3_length: 11
d_call: NA
v_call: TRBV29-1
j_call: TRBJ1-4
clone_size: NA

cdr3_aa: CASSLGGLAYEQYF
cdr3_nt: TGTGCCAGCAGCTTAGGGGGACTAGCCTACGAGCAGTACTTC
cdr3_length: 14
d_call: TRBD2
v_call: TRBV7-9
j_call: TRBJ2-7
clone_size: few

cdr3_aa: CASSQVQSGYEQYF
cdr3_nt: TGCGCCAGCAGCCAAGTGCAGTCGGGCTACGAGCAGTACTTC
cdr3_length: 14
d_call: NA
v_call: TRBV4-3
j_call: TRBJ2-7
clone_size: NA

cdr3_aa: CAWTDRAEAFF
cdr3_nt: TGTGCCTGGACAGACAGGGCAGAAGCTTTCTTT
cdr3_length: 11
d_call: TRBD1
v_call: TRBV30
j_call: TRBJ1-1
clone_size: NA

cdr3_aa: CASSQDRGGGTDTQYF
cdr3_nt: TGTGCCAGCAGCCAAGATCGAGGGGGAGGGACAGATACGCAGTATTTT
cdr3_length: 16
d_call: NA
v_call: TRBV4-2
j_call: TRBJ2-3
clone_size: NA

cdr3_aa: CASSLTRRSYEQYF
cdr3_nt: TGTGCCAGCAGTTTAACCAGAAGGAGCTACGAGCAGTACTTC
cdr3_length: 14
d_call: NA
v_call: TRBV27
j_call: TRBJ2-7
clone_size: NA

cdr3_aa: CASSRLRTEVNTEAFF
cdr3_nt: TGCGCCAGCAGCCGACTGAGGACAGAAGTGAACACTGAAGCTTTCTTT
cdr3_length: 16
d_call: NA
v_call: TRBV4-1
j_call: TRBJ1-1
clone_size: NA

cdr3_aa: CASSVGIGRLGETQYF
cdr3_nt: TGTGCCAGCAGTGTAGGGATTGGGAGGCTGGGGGAGACCCAGTACTTC
cdr3_length: 16
d_call: NA
v_call: TRBV2
j_call: TRBJ2-5
clone_size: medium-sized

cdr3_aa: CASSGQASSYNSPLHF
cdr3_nt: TGTGCCAGCAGTGGTCAGGCCAGCTCCTATAATTCACCCCTCCACTTT
cdr3_length: 16
d_call: NA
v_call: TRBV2
j_call: TRBJ1-6
clone_size: NA

cdr3_aa: CASSQVETGARMNTEAFF
cdr3_nt: TGCGCCAGCAGCCAAGTAGAGACAGGGGCGAGGATGAACACTGAAGCTTTCTTT
cdr3_length: 18
d_call: TRBD1
v_call: TRBV4-1
j_call: TRBJ1-1
clone_size: NA

cdr3_aa: CASSEGVSAGEQYF
cdr3_nt: TGTGCCAGCAGCGAGGGGGTAAGCGCGGGTGAGCAGTACTTC
cdr3_length: 14
d_call: NA
v_call: TRBV9
j_call: TRBJ2-7
clone_size: NA

cdr3_aa: CASSRTARSYNEQFF
cdr3_nt: TGTGCCAGCAGCAGGACAGCGCGCTCCTACAATGAGCAGTTCTTC
cdr3_length: 15
d_call: NA
v_call: TRBV5-6
j_call: TRBJ2-1
clone_size: NA

cdr3_aa: CASSPLEEQYSGNTIYF
cdr3_nt: TGTGCCAGCAGTCCCCTAGAGGAGCAATACTCTGGAAACACCATATATTTT
cdr3_length: 17
d_call: NA
v_call: TRBV28
j_call: TRBJ1-3
clone_size: NA

cdr3_aa: CASRTDSLRPQHF
cdr3_nt: TGTGCCAGCAGAACGGACAGCCTCCGACCCCAGCATTTT
cdr3_length: 13
d_call: NA
v_call: TRBV28
j_call: TRBJ1-5
clone_size: NA

cdr3_aa: CASSGLQGFAAFF
cdr3_nt: TGTGCCAGCAGCGGTTTACAGGGGTTTGCAGCTTTCTTT
cdr3_length: 13
d_call: TRBD1
v_call: TRBV9
j_call: TRBJ1-1
clone_size: NA

cdr3_aa: CASSLAATSTYNSPLHF
cdr3_nt: TGTGCCAGCAGCTTGGCCGCGACATCGACATATAATTCACCCCTCCACTTT
cdr3_length: 17
d_call: NA
v_call: TRBV5-6
j_call: TRBJ1-6
clone_size: NA

cdr3_aa: CASSPNRGWTEAFF
cdr3_nt: TGTGCCAGCAGTCCAAACAGGGGATGGACTGAAGCTTTCTTT
cdr3_length: 14
d_call: TRBD1
v_call: TRBV28
j_call: TRBJ1-1
clone_size: NA

cdr3_aa: CATSDFSQNQETQYF
cdr3_nt: TGTGCCACCAGTGATTTTTCACAAAACCAAGAGACCCAGTACTTC
cdr3_length: 15
d_call: NA
v_call: TRBV24-1
j_call: TRBJ2-5
clone_size: NA

cdr3_aa: CASILTAAGNTIYF
cdr3_nt: TGTGCCAGTATTTTGACAGCCGCTGGAAACACCATATATTTT
cdr3_length: 14
d_call: NA
v_call: TRBV19
j_call: TRBJ1-3
clone_size: NA

cdr3_aa: CASSLTLAGGHGEQFF
cdr3_nt: TGTGCCAGCAGTCTTACACTAGCGGGGGGGCACGGGGAGCAGTTCTTC
cdr3_length: 16
d_call: TRBD2
v_call: TRBV28
j_call: TRBJ2-1
clone_size: once

cdr3_aa: CASSLSGQANTGELFF
cdr3_nt: TGCGCCAGCAGCTTGTCCGGACAGGCGAACACCGGGGAGCTGTTTTTT
cdr3_length: 16
d_call: TRBD1
v_call: TRBV5-1
j_call: TRBJ2-2
clone_size: NA

cdr3_aa: CAITNRISYEQYF
cdr3_nt: TGTGCCATCACCAACAGGATATCCTACGAGCAGTACTTC
cdr3_length: 13
d_call: NA
v_call: TRBV10-3
j_call: TRBJ2-7
clone_size: NA

cdr3_aa: CASRDSLNQPQHF
cdr3_nt: TGTGCCAGCCGGGACAGCCTTAATCAGCCCCAGCATTTT
cdr3_length: 13
d_call: TRBD1
v_call: TRBV19
j_call: TRBJ1-5
clone_size: NA

cdr3_aa: CASRLGTGTYNEQFF
cdr3_nt: TGTGCCAGCAGGCTAGGGACAGGCACCTACAATGAGCAGTTCTTC
cdr3_length: 15
d_call: TRBD1
v_call: TRBV28
j_call: TRBJ2-1
clone_size: NA

cdr3_aa: CASTRGGGLGEQYF
cdr3_nt: TGTGCCAGCACCCGAGGGGGGGGGCTAGGCGAGCAGTACTTC
cdr3_length: 14
d_call: NA
v_call: TRBV27
j_call: TRBJ2-7
clone_size: NA

cdr3_aa: CASSQGKARVDEQYF
cdr3_nt: TGCGCCAGCAGCCAAGGAAAGGCCAGGGTGGACGAGCAGTACTTC
cdr3_length: 15
d_call: NA
v_call: TRBV4-3
j_call: TRBJ2-7
clone_size: NA

cdr3_aa: CASNRGNGNQPQHF
cdr3_nt: TGTGCCAGCAATCGGGGGAACGGCAATCAGCCCCAGCATTTT
cdr3_length: 14
d_call: NA
v_call: TRBV28
j_call: TRBJ1-5
clone_size: NA

cdr3_aa: CASSPGGASGITDTQYF
cdr3_nt: TGTGCCAGCAGCCCAGGAGGCGCTAGCGGGATTACAGATACGCAGTATTTT
cdr3_length: 17
d_call: TRBD2
v_call: TRBV5-4
j_call: TRBJ2-3
clone_size: few

cdr3_aa: CASSSNRADTEAFF
cdr3_nt: TGTGCCAGCAGTTCTAACAGGGCGGACACTGAAGCTTTCTTT
cdr3_length: 14
d_call: NA
v_call: TRBV6-5
j_call: TRBJ1-1
clone_size: NA

cdr3_aa: CATSFPARAYNEQFF
cdr3_nt: TGTGCCACCAGTTTCCCAGCGCGCGCCTACAATGAGCAGTTCTTC
cdr3_length: 15
d_call: NA
v_call: TRBV24-1
j_call: TRBJ2-1
clone_size: NA

cdr3_aa: CASSWTSGFQETQYF
cdr3_nt: TGTGCCAGCAGCTGGACTAGCGGGTTCCAAGAGACCCAGTACTTC
cdr3_length: 15
d_call: TRBD2
v_call: TRBV7-9
j_call: TRBJ2-5
clone_size: NA

cdr3_aa: CASSPRTGRYEQYF
cdr3_nt: TGCGCCAGCAGCCCCCGGACAGGGAGGTACGAGCAGTACTTC
cdr3_length: 14
d_call: TRBD1
v_call: TRBV4-1
j_call: TRBJ2-7
clone_size: NA

cdr3_aa: CASSFYRYEQYF
cdr3_nt: TGTGCCAGCAGCTTCTACAGATACGAGCAGTACTTC
cdr3_length: 12
d_call: NA
v_call: TRBV5-6
j_call: TRBJ2-7
clone_size: NA

cdr3_aa: CASSYYAGYNEQFF
cdr3_nt: TGTGCCAGCAGTTACTATGCAGGGTACAATGAGCAGTTCTTC
cdr3_length: 14
d_call: NA
v_call: TRBV6-6
j_call: TRBJ2-1
clone_size: NA

cdr3_aa: CASTWGVANYGYTF
cdr3_nt: TGTGCCAGCACCTGGGGCGTGGCTAACTATGGCTACACCTTC
cdr3_length: 14
d_call: NA
v_call: TRBV28
j_call: TRBJ1-2
clone_size: NA

cdr3_aa: CSADDRIYGYTF
cdr3_nt: TGCAGCGCTGATGACAGGATCTATGGCTACACCTTC
cdr3_length: 12
d_call: NA
v_call: TRBV29-1
j_call: TRBJ1-2
clone_size: NA

cdr3_aa: CASTRDRSSYNSPLHF
cdr3_nt: TGTGCCAGTACCAGGGACAGGAGCTCCTATAATTCACCCCTCCACTTT
cdr3_length: 16
d_call: TRBD1
v_call: TRBV19
j_call: TRBJ1-6
clone_size: NA

cdr3_aa: CASSSPGQSPYF
cdr3_nt: TGTGCCAGCAGCTCCCCGGGACAGTCGCCGTACTTC
cdr3_length: 12
d_call: TRBD1
v_call: TRBV7-9
j_call: TRBJ2-7
clone_size: NA

cdr3_aa: CASSSFEVVANTEAFF
cdr3_nt: TGTGCCAGCAGCTCCTTTGAGGTGGTTGCGAACACTGAAGCTTTCTTT
cdr3_length: 16
d_call: NA
v_call: TRBV11-1
j_call: TRBJ1-1
clone_size: once

cdr3_aa: CSVAKGTEASYEQYF
cdr3_nt: TGCAGCGTTGCCAAAGGGACTGAAGCCTCCTACGAGCAGTACTTC
cdr3_length: 15
d_call: NA
v_call: TRBV29-1
j_call: TRBJ2-7
clone_size: NA

cdr3_aa: CASSLGDRTIIDSGNTIYF
cdr3_nt: TGTGCCAGCAGCTTGGGGGACAGGACCATTATTGACTCTGGAAACACCATATATTTT
cdr3_length: 19
d_call: TRBD1
v_call: TRBV5-6
j_call: TRBJ1-3
clone_size: NA

cdr3_aa: CASSVGVGTIYGYTF
cdr3_nt: TGTGCCAGCAGCGTAGGCGTTGGGACAATCTATGGCTACACCTTC
cdr3_length: 15
d_call: NA
v_call: TRBV9
j_call: TRBJ1-2
clone_size: NA

cdr3_aa: CASKSGGLKPNTGELFF
cdr3_nt: TGTGCCAGTAAATCAGGGGGTCTAAAGCCGAACACCGGGGAGCTGTTTTTT
cdr3_length: 17
d_call: TRBD1
v_call: TRBV19
j_call: TRBJ2-2
clone_size: NA

cdr3_aa: CASSSQPILAPPRDEQYF
cdr3_nt: TGTGCCAGCAGCTCACAACCAATCTTGGCTCCCCCTCGGGACGAGCAGTACTTC
cdr3_length: 18
d_call: NA
v_call: TRBV5-6
j_call: TRBJ2-7
clone_size: NA

cdr3_aa: CASSQGSAGVSNQPQHF
cdr3_nt: TGTGCCAGCAGCCAAGGTTCGGCGGGGGTTAGCAATCAGCCCCAGCATTTT
cdr3_length: 17
d_call: NA
v_call: TRBV3-1/TRBV3-2
j_call: TRBJ1-5
clone_size: NA

cdr3_aa: CASGPYPGSGNTIYF
cdr3_nt: TGTGCTAGTGGTCCCTACCCGGGCTCTGGAAACACCATATATTTT
cdr3_length: 15
d_call: NA
v_call: TRBV12-5
j_call: TRBJ1-3
clone_size: few

cdr3_aa: CASSPVRGTFGDSPLHF
cdr3_nt: TGTGCCAGTAGCCCCGTCAGGGGAACTTTCGGCGATTCACCCCTCCACTTT
cdr3_length: 17
d_call: NA
v_call: TRBV19
j_call: TRBJ1-6
clone_size: NA

cdr3_aa: CASSLVAGEYGYTF
cdr3_nt: TGTGCCAGCTCACTAGTAGCGGGGGAATATGGCTACACCTTC
cdr3_length: 14
d_call: NA
v_call: TRBV18
j_call: TRBJ1-2
clone_size: NA

cdr3_aa: CASSETGWSGTDTQYF
cdr3_nt: TGTGCCAGCAGTGAAACTGGATGGAGTGGCACAGATACGCAGTATTTT
cdr3_length: 16
d_call: NA
v_call: TRBV6-1
j_call: TRBJ2-3
clone_size: NA

cdr3_aa: CASSQEQVAGGTDTQYF
cdr3_nt: TGCGCCAGCAGCCAAGAGCAGGTAGCGGGGGGCACAGATACGCAGTATTTT
cdr3_length: 17
d_call: TRBD2
v_call: TRBV4-1
j_call: TRBJ2-3
clone_size: NA

cdr3_aa: CATSDLGTGGGDGYTF
cdr3_nt: TGTGCCACCAGTGATTTGGGGACAGGGGGCGGGGATGGCTACACCTTC
cdr3_length: 16
d_call: TRBD1
v_call: TRBV24-1
j_call: TRBJ1-2
clone_size: NA

cdr3_aa: CASSFTGQVYYEQYF
cdr3_nt: TGTGCCAGCAGTTTTACCGGACAGGTGTACTACGAGCAGTACTTC
cdr3_length: 15
d_call: TRBD1
v_call: TRBV28
j_call: TRBJ2-7
clone_size: NA